This is a list of T cell receptor beta chains from one sample in a study of glioma-infiltrating T cells after dendritic cell vaccination. Repertoires were generated with immunoSEQ multiplex PCR, while TCRdb's copy carries only in-frame clones and drops some. The sample has 95,000 or so clones, 85% to 90% seen once. The sample was blood, taken before dendritic cell vaccination. The source of these receptors is a human donor with glioblastoma. Both conserved end residues are part of each CDR3. The D gene is left open where the match is weak. A clone size is listed for some rows: how often the clone was seen (once, few, many), or a class if it is expanded.

J gene: TRBJ2-2
D gene: TRBD2
clone size: .
V gene: TRBV4-2
CDR3 DNA: TGTGCCAGCAGCCAAGAGCTAGCGGGAAACACCGGGGAGCTGTTTTTT
CDR3 protein: CASSQELAGNTGELFF

J gene: TRBJ2-1
D gene: TRBD2
clone size: once
V gene: TRBV29-1
CDR3 DNA: TGCAGCGTTGCAGCGGGAGGGGAAGATGAGCAGTTCTTC
CDR3 protein: CSVAAGGEDEQFF

J gene: TRBJ2-3
D gene: .
clone size: .
V gene: TRBV10-1
CDR3 DNA: TGCGCCAGCAGTCGGGGGTCGGGCACAGATACGCAGTATTTT
CDR3 protein: CASSRGSGTDTQYF

J gene: TRBJ2-7
D gene: TRBD1
clone size: .
V gene: TRBV10-2
CDR3 DNA: TGCGCCAGCAGTGAACAGGGGGATTGGGGCGAGCAGTACTTC
CDR3 protein: CASSEQGDWGEQYF

J gene: TRBJ1-3
D gene: .
clone size: .
V gene: TRBV6-5
CDR3 DNA: TGTGCCAGCAGTTACAGGGGCGCTGGAAACACCATATATTTT
CDR3 protein: CASSYRGAGNTIYF

J gene: TRBJ1-1
D gene: .
clone size: few
V gene: TRBV5-4
CDR3 DNA: TGTGCCAGCAGCTCCCTCCTCACTGAAGCTTTCTTT
CDR3 protein: CASSSLLTEAFF

J gene: TRBJ1-2
D gene: TRBD1
clone size: .
V gene: TRBV5-1
CDR3 DNA: TGCGCCAGCAGCTTGGTAGGACAGGAGGACCTTGGGACCTTC
CDR3 protein: CASSLVGQEDLGTF

J gene: TRBJ2-7
D gene: .
clone size: .
V gene: TRBV6-1
CDR3 DNA: TGTGCCAGCAGTGAAGTCGGTGGCGGGGCCTACGAGCAGTACTTC
CDR3 protein: CASSEVGGGAYEQYF

J gene: TRBJ2-7
D gene: .
clone size: .
V gene: TRBV5-1
CDR3 DNA: TGCGCCAGCAGCTTGCATCGGGACACCTTGGAGCAGTACTTC
CDR3 protein: CASSLHRDTLEQYF

J gene: TRBJ2-5
D gene: TRBD1
clone size: .
V gene: TRBV5-1
CDR3 DNA: TGCGCCAGCAGCTTAGCCGGGACAGCCGGGGAGACCCAGTACTTC
CDR3 protein: CASSLAGTAGETQYF

J gene: TRBJ1-2
D gene: .
clone size: .
V gene: TRBV6-5
CDR3 DNA: TGTGCCAGCAGTCCCTCTGGCAGGGCCAGTGGCTACACCTTC
CDR3 protein: CASSPSGRASGYTF

J gene: TRBJ2-6
D gene: .
clone size: .
V gene: TRBV7-9
CDR3 DNA: TGTGCCAGCGACCCGGCCCGAGGCACCGGGGCCAACGTCCTGACTTTC
CDR3 protein: CASDPARGTGANVLTF

J gene: TRBJ2-2
D gene: TRBD2
clone size: once
V gene: TRBV5-4
CDR3 DNA: TGTGCCAGCAGCTCGCTAGCGGGGGCGAACACCGGGGAGCTGTTTTTT
CDR3 protein: CASSSLAGANTGELFF

J gene: TRBJ1-2
D gene: .
clone size: .
V gene: TRBV19
CDR3 DNA: TGTGCCAGTAGTGGACAGAACTATGGCTACACCTTC
CDR3 protein: CASSGQNYGYTF

J gene: TRBJ2-7
D gene: .
clone size: .
V gene: TRBV5-4
CDR3 DNA: TGTGCCAGCAGCCCTCCTCATGGGGCGGGGAATCACTACGAGCAGTACTTC
CDR3 protein: CASSPPHGAGNHYEQYF

J gene: TRBJ2-7
D gene: .
clone size: .
V gene: TRBV9
CDR3 DNA: TGTGCCAGCAGCGAGGGGCGGGGCGAGCAGTACTTC
CDR3 protein: CASSEGRGEQYF

J gene: TRBJ2-1
D gene: TRBD2
clone size: .
V gene: TRBV9
CDR3 DNA: TGTGCCAGCAGCGCTTTAGGAGCGGGAGTGGGCAATGAGCAGTTCTTC
CDR3 protein: CASSALGAGVGNEQFF

J gene: TRBJ2-7
D gene: TRBD2
clone size: .
V gene: TRBV28
CDR3 DNA: TGTGCTACTAGCGGGGGCTACGAGCAGTACTTC
CDR3 protein: CATSGGYEQYF

J gene: TRBJ2-7
D gene: TRBD1
clone size: .
V gene: TRBV7-2
CDR3 DNA: TGTGCCAGCACCTCCGGGACAGGGGTCCGCGAGCAGTACTTC
CDR3 protein: CASTSGTGVREQYF

J gene: TRBJ1-1
D gene: TRBD1
clone size: .
V gene: TRBV7-2
CDR3 DNA: TGTGCCAGCAGCTTACTGGACAGGGGAGGAACTGAAGCTTTCTTT
CDR3 protein: CASSLLDRGGTEAFF

J gene: TRBJ2-7
D gene: TRBD2
clone size: .
V gene: TRBV7-8
CDR3 DNA: TGTGCCAGCAGCCGTAGCGGGGGGTGGGAGTTACTGAACTACGAGCAGTACTTC
CDR3 protein: CASSRSGGWELLNYEQYF

J gene: TRBJ2-2
D gene: TRBD2
clone size: .
V gene: TRBV5-1
CDR3 DNA: TGCGCCAGCAGACAGGCTTCCGGGACTAGCCAGGCCGGGGAGCTGTTTTTT
CDR3 protein: CASRQASGTSQAGELFF

J gene: TRBJ1-2
D gene: TRBD1
clone size: few
V gene: TRBV5-1
CDR3 DNA: TGCGCCAGCAGCTTGGCTGCCCTGACAGGGCCCTATGGCTACACCTTC
CDR3 protein: CASSLAALTGPYGYTF

J gene: TRBJ1-2
D gene: .
clone size: .
V gene: TRBV11-3
CDR3 DNA: TGTGCCAGCAGCCCAGGGAAAGGCTACACCTTC
CDR3 protein: CASSPGKGYTF

J gene: TRBJ1-1
D gene: .
clone size: .
V gene: TRBV7-9
CDR3 DNA: TGTGCCAGTCAAAGGGCGGGTGAAGCTTTCTTT
CDR3 protein: CASQRAGEAFF

J gene: TRBJ1-1
D gene: .
clone size: .
V gene: TRBV5-1
CDR3 DNA: TGCGCCAGCAGCTTGGAACAGAACACTGAAGCTTTCTTT
CDR3 protein: CASSLEQNTEAFF

J gene: TRBJ1-1
D gene: .
clone size: .
V gene: TRBV30
CDR3 DNA: TGTGCCTGGATACCGCAGACTTACACTGAAGCTTTCTTT
CDR3 protein: CAWIPQTYTEAFF

J gene: TRBJ2-4
D gene: .
clone size: .
V gene: TRBV6-6
CDR3 DNA: TGTGCCAGCAGTTACTCCGGGGACATTCAGTACTTC
CDR3 protein: CASSYSGDIQYF

J gene: TRBJ2-7
D gene: TRBD2
clone size: .
V gene: TRBV2
CDR3 DNA: TGTGCCAGCAGTGAAGCCCTAGCGGGTGACTACGAGCAGTACTTC
CDR3 protein: CASSEALAGDYEQYF

J gene: TRBJ2-3
D gene: .
clone size: .
V gene: TRBV6-4
CDR3 DNA: TGTGCCAGCAGTGGCCGAGCCTTCACAGATACGCAGTATTTT
CDR3 protein: CASSGRAFTDTQYF

J gene: TRBJ2-1
D gene: .
clone size: .
V gene: TRBV6-6
CDR3 DNA: TGTGCCACTTCAGGGCGGTCCTACAATGAGCAGTTCTTC
CDR3 protein: CATSGRSYNEQFF

J gene: TRBJ1-1
D gene: .
clone size: .
V gene: TRBV4-3
CDR3 DNA: TGCGCCAGCAGCCAAGCCCTCTATATCACTGAAGCTTTCTTT
CDR3 protein: CASSQALYITEAFF

J gene: TRBJ2-3
D gene: .
clone size: .
V gene: TRBV4-1
CDR3 DNA: TGCGCCAGCAGCCCCACGGAGGCTAGCTCCGGGGATACGCAGTATTTT
CDR3 protein: CASSPTEASSGDTQYF

J gene: TRBJ2-6
D gene: .
clone size: once
V gene: TRBV4-3
CDR3 DNA: TGCGCCAGCAGCCAAGAGTATTGGCCCTCTGGGGCCAACGTCCTGACTTTC
CDR3 protein: CASSQEYWPSGANVLTF

J gene: TRBJ2-3
D gene: .
clone size: .
V gene: TRBV14
CDR3 DNA: TGTGCCAGCAGCCAAGATCGGCAGGGGCCCACAGATACGCAGTATTTT
CDR3 protein: CASSQDRQGPTDTQYF

J gene: TRBJ2-7
D gene: .
clone size: .
V gene: TRBV5-1
CDR3 DNA: TGCGCCAGCAGCTCCTCCTCCTACGAGCAGTACTTC
CDR3 protein: CASSSSSYEQYF

J gene: TRBJ1-1
D gene: TRBD1
clone size: .
V gene: TRBV19
CDR3 DNA: TGTGCCAGTAGTTCTATAAGGACAGGAAGGTACACTGAAGCTTTCTTT
CDR3 protein: CASSSIRTGRYTEAFF

J gene: TRBJ2-7
D gene: TRBD2
clone size: .
V gene: TRBV2
CDR3 DNA: TGTGCCAGCAGTGAAGCTGTAGCGGGGGGCCCTTACGAGCAGTACTTC
CDR3 protein: CASSEAVAGGPYEQYF

J gene: TRBJ2-7
D gene: TRBD1
clone size: .
V gene: TRBV19
CDR3 DNA: TGTGCCAGTAGTATGACAGGGACGGAATTGTACGAGCAGTACTTC
CDR3 protein: CASSMTGTELYEQYF

J gene: TRBJ2-2
D gene: TRBD2
clone size: .
V gene: TRBV5-1
CDR3 DNA: TGCGCCAGCAGCTCGTCGACTAGCGGGGGGGCGAACACCGGGGAGCTGTTTTTT
CDR3 protein: CASSSSTSGGANTGELFF

J gene: TRBJ2-1
D gene: .
clone size: once
V gene: TRBV5-1
CDR3 DNA: TGCGCCAGCAGCTTGGCCGGAGGCCTTTACAATGAGCAGTTCTTC
CDR3 protein: CASSLAGGLYNEQFF

J gene: TRBJ2-7
D gene: TRBD2
clone size: .
V gene: TRBV29-1
CDR3 DNA: TGCAGCGTCGGACTAGCGGCAACCTACGAGCAGTACTTC
CDR3 protein: CSVGLAATYEQYF

J gene: TRBJ2-7
D gene: TRBD1
clone size: .
V gene: TRBV2
CDR3 DNA: TGTGCCAGCAGTGCAACAGGGGGCTCCTACGAGCAGTACTTC
CDR3 protein: CASSATGGSYEQYF

J gene: TRBJ1-1
D gene: TRBD1
clone size: .
V gene: TRBV7-2
CDR3 DNA: TGTGCCAGCAGCCCGTCACAACAGGGGCCCATGAACACTGAAGCTTTCTTT
CDR3 protein: CASSPSQQGPMNTEAFF

J gene: TRBJ2-1
D gene: .
clone size: .
V gene: TRBV7-9
CDR3 DNA: TGTGCCAGCAGCTTTAGTCCCTCGAGGAATGAGCAGTTCTTC
CDR3 protein: CASSFSPSRNEQFF

J gene: TRBJ2-7
D gene: TRBD1
clone size: .
V gene: TRBV18
CDR3 DNA: TGTGCCAGCTCACCAGGGGGACAGGGTGGCTACGAGCAGTACTTC
CDR3 protein: CASSPGGQGGYEQYF